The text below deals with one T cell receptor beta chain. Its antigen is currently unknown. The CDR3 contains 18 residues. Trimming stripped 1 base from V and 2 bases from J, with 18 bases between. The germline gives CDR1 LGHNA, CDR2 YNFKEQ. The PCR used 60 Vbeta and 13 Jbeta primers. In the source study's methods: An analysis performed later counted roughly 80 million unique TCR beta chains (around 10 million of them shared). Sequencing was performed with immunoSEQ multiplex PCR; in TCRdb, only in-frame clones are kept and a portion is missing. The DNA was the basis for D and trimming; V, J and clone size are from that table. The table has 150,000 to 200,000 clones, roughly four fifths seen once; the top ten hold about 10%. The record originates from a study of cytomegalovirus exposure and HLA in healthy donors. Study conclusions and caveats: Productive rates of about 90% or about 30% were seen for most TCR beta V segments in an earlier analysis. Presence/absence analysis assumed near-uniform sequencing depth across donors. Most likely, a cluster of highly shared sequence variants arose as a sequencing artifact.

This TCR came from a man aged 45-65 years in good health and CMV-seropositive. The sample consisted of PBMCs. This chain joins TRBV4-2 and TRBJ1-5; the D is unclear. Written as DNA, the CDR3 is TGTGCCAGCAGCCAAGGCGGGTGGAGCAGGTCGGGCAATCAGCCCCAGCATTTT. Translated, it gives CASSQGGWSRSGNQPQHF.